This TCR beta chain appears in the sequencing data of a study of beta chain features in type 1 diabetes. Expressed TCRB transcripts were sequenced because the isolated RNA had all been reverse transcribed beforehand. Generated by immunoSEQ multiplex PCR, the TCRdb table keeps only in-frame clones and is missing some. The sample shows 900,000 or so clones, roughly 15% of them seen only once. The CDR3 is 15 residues long. The ends were cut back, 0 bases at V and 6 bases at J, with 14 bases in the middle. Germline assignment: CDR1 WSHSY and CDR2 SAAADI. V gene TRBV10-2 combines with J gene TRBJ1-1; the D gene is possibly TRBD1 (5 bases). This sequence was found in a woman aged 18 to 35 in good health. Sequenced input: naive CD4+ T cells from blood. CDR3 DNA: TGCGCCAGCAGTGAGTCCGGACGGGGCTTCCCTGAAGCTTTCTTT. It translates to CASSESGRGFPEAFF.